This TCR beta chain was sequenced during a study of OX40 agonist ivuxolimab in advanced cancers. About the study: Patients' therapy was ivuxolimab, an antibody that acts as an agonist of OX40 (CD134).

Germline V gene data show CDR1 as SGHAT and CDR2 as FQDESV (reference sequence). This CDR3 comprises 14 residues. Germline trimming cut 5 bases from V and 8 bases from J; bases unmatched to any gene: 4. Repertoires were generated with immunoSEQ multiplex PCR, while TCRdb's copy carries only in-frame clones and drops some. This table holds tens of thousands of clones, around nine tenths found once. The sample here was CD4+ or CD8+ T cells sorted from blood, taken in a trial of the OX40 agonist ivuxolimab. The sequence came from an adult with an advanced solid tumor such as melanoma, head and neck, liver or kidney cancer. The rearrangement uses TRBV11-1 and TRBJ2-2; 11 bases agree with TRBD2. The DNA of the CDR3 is TGTGCCAGCAGCACCGGGACTAGCGGTGGGGAGCTGTTTTTT. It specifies CASSTGTSGGELFF.